Reported below is one T cell receptor (beta chain). Germline CDR1 reads MNHNS; CDR2 reads SASEGT. V was pared by 4 bases and J by 4 bases, with 8 bases between. This CDR3 has 13 residues. These data belong to a study of identifying expanded T cells in peripheral blood. Measured with immunoSEQ multiplex PCR; TCRdb has only the in-frame clones, and not every one. The data hold approximately 50,000 clones, with 82% observed a single time. This receptor was identified in a person aged 18-69 years in good health. The sample taken for sequencing was blood. The V call is TRBV6-1, the J call TRBJ1-5; unclear D gene. CDR3 nucleotide sequence: TGTGCCAGCAGTGCGGTGCTAAATCAGCCCCAGCATTTT. Encoded protein: CASSAVLNQPQHF.